The entry below describes one TCR beta chain. The antigen is undetermined. The sequenced template was cDNA made from the entire isolated RNA. Naive, central memory and regulatory T cell samples yielded around 3.9 million reads on average. The assay was immunoSEQ multiplex PCR, and TCRdb's table has in-frame clones only and misses some. The table records some 120,000 clones, around a sixth of them present only once. The sample is drawn from a study of beta chain features in type 1 diabetes. Background on the study: The number of sorted cells examined across all samples was some 98,000,000. General study results and limits: Moderately but significantly shorter TCRB CDR3s were found in Type 1 diabetes patients in all four CD4+ subsets.

The CDR3 has 14 amino acids. Trimming left V 2 bases short and J 0 bases short, with 5 bases between. CDR1 and CDR2 (germline): KGHSH, LQKENI. Using CD45RO/CCR7/CD25/CD127/CD95/CD27, CD4+ naive, central memory, regulatory and stem cell-like memory cells were sorted. This TCR was recovered from a young man with type 1 diabetes. The chain combines TRBV18 with TRBJ2-1; possible D gene TRBD2, 5 bases. The specimen sequenced was central memory CD4+ T cells from blood. This chain's CDR3 is CASSPTSSYNEQFF. The CDR3, as DNA: TGTGCCAGCTCACCAACTAGCTCCTACAATGAGCAGTTCTTC.